The 29 T cell receptor beta chains given below trace back to one sample, sequenced in a study of CD8+ T cells in alopecia areata. cDNA serving as the sequencing template came from extracted, reverse transcribed RNA. Libraries were prepared by immunoSEQ multiplex PCR; TCRdb keeps only in-frame clonotypes and omits some of them. The data show 100,000 to 140,000 clones, over 80% seen once. Sample treatment: oral pan-JAK inhibitor, 5-10 mg twice daily. Sequenced here: CD8+ T cells sorted from blood, sampled at week 24, from a patient treated with tofacitinib. The receptors were gathered from a human donor with alopecia areata.

The V call is TRBV11-2, the J call TRBJ2-5; TRBD1 agrees at 8 bases. Germline V gene sequence: CDR1 SGHAT, CDR2 FQNNGV. This CDR3 region has 14 residues. Germline trimming cut 5 bases from V and 2 bases from J; bases unmatched to any gene: 4. This CDR3 reads CASSGGQGQETQYF. CDR3 in DNA: TGTGCCAGCAGCGGAGGACAGGGACAAGAGACCCAGTACTTC.

This chain links TRBV27 with TRBJ2-1; 8 bases are a match to TRBD2. CDR1 is MNHEY, CDR2 SMNVEV, per germline (reference sequence). V shed 1 base and J 5 bases; nucleotides not matched to a gene: 13. This CDR3 has 18 residues. The CDR3 sequence is CASSLYPPGGALDNEQFF. CDR3 DNA sequence: TGTGCCAGCAGTTTATACCCCCCGGGAGGGGCGTTGGACAATGAGCAGTTCTTC.

This chain uses TRBV4-2 with TRBJ2-7; TRBD2 might be the D (6 bases). Trimming pared 0 bases from V and 2 bases from J, leaving 11 bases between. The CDR3 is made up of 15 amino acids. Germline CDR1 and CDR2: LGHNA and YNFKEQ. DNA for the CDR3: TGTGCCAGCAGCCAAGATCTACTAGCCACCTACGAGCAGTACTTC. Amino acids: CASSQDLLATYEQYF.

This chain links TRBV2 with TRBJ2-1, with D tentatively TRBD1 (6 bases). In germline, CDR1 is SNHLY, CDR2 FYNNEI. The CDR3 is 11 residues long. V was cut by 8 bases and J by 10 bases, with 12 bases left in between. The CDR3 DNA is TGTGCCAGCCAGCACGGGACAGAGCAGTTCTTC. This codes for CASQHGTEQFF. The full variable domain, completed using reference TRBV2 and TRBJ2-1, is EPEVTQTPSHQVTQMGQEVILRCVPISNHLYFYWYRQILGQKVEFLVSFYNNEISEKSEIFDDQFSVERPDGSNFTLKIRSTKLEDSAMYFCASQHGTEQFFGPGTRLTVL.

J is TRBJ2-7 and V is TRBV10-3, with 8 nucleotides matching TRBD2. The germline gives CDR1 ENHRY, CDR2 SYGVKD. Trimming at V came to 0 bases and at J to 2 bases, leaving 6 bases not matched to a gene. The CDR3 contains 16 residues. CDR3 bases: TGTGCCATCAGTGAGTCCTTCGGGGGGGCCCCCTACGAGCAGTACTTC. This sequence encodes CAISESFGGAPYEQYF.

This clone was recorded once. CDR3 residues: CASSQYTGEGYEQYF. The CDR3 nucleotides read TGCGCCAGCAGCCAATATACAGGCGAAGGCTACGAGCAGTACTTC. The chain couples TRBV4-1 to TRBJ2-7; perhaps TRBD1 as D (5 bases). Looked up from germline, CDR1 is MGHRA and CDR2 is YSYEKL. The germline V and J ends were trimmed by 2 bases and 3 bases, with 14 bases remaining between them. The CDR3 is made up of 15 amino acids.

CDR3 DNA: TGTGCCAGCAAAGGGACGGATTACAATGAGCAGTTCTTC. Residues: CASKGTDYNEQFF. The chain has TRBV6-4 and TRBJ2-1; D might be TRBD1 or TRBD2, each matching 5 bases. This CDR3 contains 13 residues. Germline V lookup: CDR1 MRHNA, CDR2 SNTAGT. Trimming took off 7 bases at V and 4 bases at J, with 11 bases between the two ends.

The chain joins TRBV19 to TRBJ2-5; 7 bases are a match to TRBD1. Germline V lookup: CDR1 LNHDA, CDR2 SQIVND (reference sequence). The junction had 10 bases not matched to a gene; V was cut back by 2 bases and J by 4 bases. The CDR3 sequence is 16 residues long. The CDR3 spells CASSIIWAQGSETQYF. In DNA form, the CDR3 reads TGTGCCAGTAGTATAATTTGGGCACAGGGGTCAGAGACCCAGTACTTC.

V and J are TRBV5-8 and TRBJ2-7; D remains ambiguous. Germline CDR1 reads SGHTS; CDR2 reads YDEGEE. The CDR3 runs 15 residues. V dropped 1 base and J dropped 0 bases, with 11 bases sitting between them. This CDR3 is CASSLRSRSSYEQYF. CDR3 nucleotides: TGTGCCAGCAGCTTGAGGTCACGGAGCTCCTACGAGCAGTACTTC.

The J gene is TRBJ2-5, the V gene TRBV11-2, with unresolved D. V was clipped by 3 bases and J by 1 base, with 6 bases between them. The germline V gene encodes CDR1 SGHAT and CDR2 FQNNGV. The CDR3 has 13 residues. The CDR3 sequence is CASSFEAQETQYF. CDR3 DNA: TGTGCCAGCAGCTTTGAAGCCCAAGAGACCCAGTACTTC.

This clone was found a few times. The chain uses TRBV4-1 and TRBJ2-7, with 8 bases aligning to TRBD1. Germline V gene data show CDR1 as MGHRA and CDR2 as YSYEKL. The CDR3 is 15 amino acids. The trim removed 1 base at V and 3 bases at J, leaving 5 bases unmatched. The CDR3, as DNA: TGCGCCAGCAGCCAAGTCCAGGGGGCAGGCTACGAGCAGTACTTC. Protein: CASSQVQGAGYEQYF.

The chain carries TRBV7-9 and TRBJ2-7; 7 positions agree with TRBD2. Trimming cost V 10 bases and J 3 bases; bases outside gene matches: 9. CDR1 is SEHNR, CDR2 FQNEAQ, per germline (reference sequence). CDR3 length equals 13 residues. The CDR3 here is CATRPGLHYEQYF. As DNA, the CDR3 is TGTGCCACCCGGCCGGGACTACACTACGAGCAGTACTTC. Supplemented by reference TRBV7-9 and TRBJ2-7, the full variable domain reads DTGVSQNPRHKITKRGQNVTFRCDPISEHNRLYWYRQTLGQGPEFLTYFQNEAQLEKSRLLSDRFSAERPKGSFSTLEIQRTEQGDSAMYLCATRPGLHYEQYFGPGTRLTVT.

V and J are TRBV7-2 and TRBJ2-3, with no clear D. CDR1 and CDR2 (germline): SGHTA, FQGNSA. The CDR3 totals 14 residues. V lost 8 bases and J 4 bases, leaving 16 bases between the germline ends. This CDR3 reads CASGFRVFSDTQYF. The CDR3 DNA sequence: TGTGCCAGCGGATTTAGGGTATTTTCAGATACGCAGTATTTT.

V usage is TRBV7-9 and J usage is TRBJ2-7; the D gene could be TRBD1 or TRBD2 (6 bases each). The V end lost 1 base, the J end lost 2 bases, and 12 bases lay between the germline ends. The CDR3 runs 15 residues. In germline, CDR1 is SEHNR, CDR2 FQNEAQ (reference sequence). CDR3 in DNA: TGTGCCAGCAGCTTAGTGATAGGGGGGACCTACGAGCAGTACTTC. Protein sequence: CASSLVIGGTYEQYF. The variable domain in full, completed from reference TRBV7-9 and TRBJ2-7, reads DTGVSQNPRHKITKRGQNVTFRCDPISEHNRLYWYRQTLGQGPEFLTYFQNEAQLEKSRLLSDRFSAERPKGSFSTLEIQRTEQGDSAMYLCASSLVIGGTYEQYFGPGTRLTVT.

The gene calls are TRBV5-1 and TRBJ2-2; the D gene is possibly TRBD1 (6 bases). This CDR3 region has 15 residues. Between the trimmed V and J ends, which lost 6 bases and 6 bases, there was a span of 18 bases. Germline CDR1 and CDR2: SGHRS and YFSETQ. The CDR3 spells CASTRQVYGAGELFF. In nucleotides, the CDR3 is TGCGCCAGCACCCGACAGGTCTACGGGGCCGGGGAGCTGTTTTTT.

The J gene is TRBJ2-4, the V gene TRBV7-8, with 7 bases aligning to TRBD1. Germline-derived CDR1 and CDR2 are SGHVS and FQNEAQ. With V trimmed by 3 bases and J by 1 base, 6 bases remained unmatched. The CDR3 loop spans 16 amino acids. The CDR3 loop reads CASSLRQGLAKNIQYF. The CDR3 DNA is TGTGCCAGCAGCTTGAGACAGGGTTTGGCCAAAAACATTCAGTACTTC.

This sequence joins TRBV4-3 and TRBJ2-7; 9 bases agree with TRBD1. Germline V CDR1 and CDR2: LGHNA, YSLEER. V trimming: 4 bases; J trimming: 6 bases; junction bases outside the gene matches: 16. This CDR3 comprises 17 residues. In nucleotides, the CDR3 is TGCGCCAGCAGCCTCGAAGGAGAGGGGACAGGGCTGGCCGAGCAGTACTTC. This gives the protein CASSLEGEGTGLAEQYF.

Of note for this clone: Different DNA sequences within this sample yield the same CDR3. This chain uses TRBV18 with TRBJ2-1, with a tentative D call TRBD2 (6 bases). Germline V lookup: CDR1 KGHSH, CDR2 LQKENI. Trimming removed 3 bases at V and 0 bases at J, with 9 bases between. CDR3 size: 15 residues. The chain's CDR3 is CASSPGGASYNEQFF. Written as DNA, the CDR3 is TGTGCCAGCTCACCTGGCGGGGCCTCCTACAATGAGCAGTTCTTC.

The genes are TRBV10-1 and TRBJ2-2, with 7 bases matching TRBD1. The CDR3 covers 14 residues. Germline lookup yields CDR1 WNHNN and CDR2 SYGVQD (reference sequence). V lost 6 bases and J lost 5; bases outside the gene matches: 6. The CDR3 spells CASRPGQLTGELFF. CDR3 nucleotide sequence: TGCGCCAGCAGGCCGGGACAGCTTACCGGGGAGCTGTTTTTT.

V and J are TRBV10-3 and TRBJ2-3, with 9 bases matching TRBD2. Germline CDR1 is ENHRY and CDR2 is SYGVKD. With V trimmed by 3 bases and J by 2 bases, 6 bases remained unmatched. This CDR3 contains 16 residues. CDR3: CAISEGAGGLTDTQYF. CDR3 sequence (DNA): TGTGCCATCAGTGAAGGAGCGGGGGGTCTCACAGATACGCAGTATTTT.

The chain combines TRBV2 with TRBJ2-2; 11 nucleotides agree with TRBD1. CDR3 length: 15 residues. Trimming removed 6 bases from V and 5 bases from J; junction bases left unmatched: 5. Germline V gene sequence: CDR1 SNHLY, CDR2 FYNNEI. The CDR3 spells CASRPGTGGTGELFF. In DNA form, the CDR3 reads TGTGCCAGCAGACCCGGGACAGGGGGGACCGGGGAGCTGTTTTTT.

J is TRBJ2-3 and V is TRBV7-9; tentative D call: TRBD1 (5 bases). Germline V lookup: CDR1 SEHNR, CDR2 FQNEAQ (reference sequence). V lost 7 bases, J lost 2 bases, and 10 bases lay in between. This CDR3 is built from 13 residues. The DNA for the CDR3 is TGTGCCAGCAAGGGGATTTACACAGATACGCAGTATTTT. Protein product: CASKGIYTDTQYF.

The gene calls are TRBV7-2 and TRBJ1-1; unclear D gene. V shed 1 base and J shed 9 bases, with 21 bases lying between them. CDR1 and CDR2 from the germline V gene are SGHTA and FQGNSA. The CDR3 length is 16 residues. CDR3 residues: CASSLGAGGQVGQAFF. The CDR3 DNA reads TGTGCCAGCAGCTTAGGGGCGGGAGGGCAGGTAGGACAAGCTTTCTTT. The full variable domain, with the rest looked up from reference TRBV7-2 and TRBJ1-1, is GAGVSQSPSNKVTEKGKDVELRCDPISGHTALYWYRQSLGQGLEFLIYFQGNSAPDKSGLPSDRFSAERTGGSVSTLTIQRTQQEDSAVYLCASSLGAGGQVGQAFFGQGTRLTVV.

The gene calls are TRBV5-5 and TRBJ2-7; 9 nucleotides line up with TRBD1. The CDR3 extends over 14 amino acids. Germline CDR1 is SGHKS and CDR2 is YYEKEE (reference sequence). Losses at the gene ends were 3 bases for V and 5 bases for J; bases not matched to a gene: 6. The CDR3 reads CASSWDRVGNEQYF. Written as DNA, the CDR3 is TGTGCCAGCAGCTGGGACAGGGTTGGGAACGAGCAGTACTTC.

The chain has TRBV29-1 and TRBJ2-3, with D perhaps being TRBD1 or TRBD2 (5 bases each). Germline assignment: CDR1 SQVTM and CDR2 ANQGSEA. V was pared by 7 bases and J by 1 base, with 12 bases between. The CDR3 has 13 residues. The CDR3 DNA is TGCAGCGCGAGGGGTAGTGGCACAGATACGCAGTATTTT. It specifies CSARGSGTDTQYF.

The J gene is TRBJ2-7, the V gene TRBV6-1; TRBD1 is a possible D gene (6 bases). The V gene lost 6 bases and the J gene lost 3 bases, with 15 bases spanning the gap. The CDR3 sequence is 14 residues long. Germline assignment: CDR1 MNHNS and CDR2 SASEGT. The CDR3 DNA sequence: TGTGCCAGCAGCCCCGGGACACCGGGCTACGAGCAGTACTTC. It encodes CASSPGTPGYEQYF.

The chain is built from TRBV29-1 and TRBJ2-7; 8 bases are a match to TRBD1. The germline V gene encodes CDR1 SQVTM and CDR2 ANQGSEA. The trim removed 4 bases at V and 2 bases at J, leaving 1 base unmatched. This CDR3 spans 12 amino acids. CDR3: CSVGGQAYEQYF. The CDR3 bases are TGCAGCGTTGGGGGACAGGCCTACGAGCAGTACTTC.

This clone was seen only once. J is TRBJ2-7 and V is TRBV30, with D maybe TRBD1 (5 bases). This CDR3 region has 19 residues. V was trimmed by 5 bases and J by 0 bases, leaving 29 bases between them. Germline V CDR1 and CDR2: GTSNPN, SVGIG (reference sequence). This chain's CDR3 is CAWANIRQSPMVLSYEQYF. CDR3 in DNA: TGTGCCTGGGCTAATATCAGACAGTCGCCGATGGTCCTCTCCTACGAGCAGTACTTC.

The chain links TRBV27 to TRBJ2-7; a possible D gene is TRBD2 (6 bases). Trimming cost V 6 bases and J 4 bases, with 13 bases left between them. CDR3 length: 13 residues. Per germline, CDR1 MNHEY and CDR2 SMNVEV (reference sequence). The CDR3 nucleotides read TGTGCCAGCAGCCCCGGGACTGATTACGAGCAGTACTTC. Amino acids: CASSPGTDYEQYF.